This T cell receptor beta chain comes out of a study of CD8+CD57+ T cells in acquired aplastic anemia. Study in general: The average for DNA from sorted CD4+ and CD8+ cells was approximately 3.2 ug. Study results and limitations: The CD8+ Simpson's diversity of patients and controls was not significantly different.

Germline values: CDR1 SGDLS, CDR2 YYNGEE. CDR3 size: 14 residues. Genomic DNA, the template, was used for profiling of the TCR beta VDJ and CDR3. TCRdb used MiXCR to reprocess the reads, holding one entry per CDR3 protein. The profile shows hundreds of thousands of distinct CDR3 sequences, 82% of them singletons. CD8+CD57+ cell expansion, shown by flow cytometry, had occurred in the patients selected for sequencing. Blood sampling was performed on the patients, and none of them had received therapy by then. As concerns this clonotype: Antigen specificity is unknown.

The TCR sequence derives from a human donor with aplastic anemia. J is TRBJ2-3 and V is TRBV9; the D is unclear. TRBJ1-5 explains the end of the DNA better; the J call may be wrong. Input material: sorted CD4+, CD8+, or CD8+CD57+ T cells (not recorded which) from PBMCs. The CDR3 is CASSVVARPVEQHF. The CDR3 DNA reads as TGTGCCAGCAGCGTAGTGGCACGGCCGGTGGAGCAGCATTTT.